This TCR beta chain was sequenced during a study of cytomegalovirus exposure and HLA in healthy donors. This CDR3 has 14 amino acids. The germline V gene encodes CDR1 MNHNS and CDR2 SASEGT. V was cut by 7 bases and J by 1 base, with 11 bases left in between. Study-level results: 15,000 to 20,000 TCR beta sequences were associated with HLA alleles at 0.05 false discovery rate in a later analysis.

It was with 60 Vbeta and 13 Jbeta primers that the PCR ran. TCRdb's table, derived via immunoSEQ multiplex PCR, lists solely in-frame clones and lacks some. The repertoire holds around 98,000 clones, more than 75% seen once, with 3.8% in the top ten. Turning to this clone: Antigen: not known.

This chain joins TRBV6-1 and TRBJ1-5; maybe TRBD1 (6 bases). The specimen sequenced was PBMCs. This sequence was found in a woman aged 40-49 years in good health and CMV-seronegative. The CDR3 region is CASNRDISNQPQHF. In DNA, the CDR3 is TGTGCCAGCAATAGGGACATCAGCAATCAGCCCCAGCATTTT.